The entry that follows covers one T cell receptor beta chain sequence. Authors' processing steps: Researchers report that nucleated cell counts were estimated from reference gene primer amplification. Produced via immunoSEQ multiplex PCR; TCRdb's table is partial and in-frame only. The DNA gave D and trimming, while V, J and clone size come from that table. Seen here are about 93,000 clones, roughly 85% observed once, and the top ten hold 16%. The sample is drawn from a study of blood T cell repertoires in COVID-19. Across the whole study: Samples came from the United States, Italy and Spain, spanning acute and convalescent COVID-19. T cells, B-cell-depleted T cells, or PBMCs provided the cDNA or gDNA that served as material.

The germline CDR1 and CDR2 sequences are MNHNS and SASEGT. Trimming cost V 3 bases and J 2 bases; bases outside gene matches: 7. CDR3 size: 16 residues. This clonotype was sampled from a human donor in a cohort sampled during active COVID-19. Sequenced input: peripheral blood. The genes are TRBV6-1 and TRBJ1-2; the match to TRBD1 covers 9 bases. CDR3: CASSDRDRAENYGYTF. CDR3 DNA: TGTGCCAGCAGTGACCGGGACAGGGCTGAAAACTATGGCTACACCTTC.